This T cell receptor beta chain derives from a study of blood T cells in healthy people across ages. Study-wide points: A greater number of naive CD4+ cells and higher diversity distinguished long-lived donors from aged donors.

Primers used in a second PCR of roughly 6 to 11 cycles were a sample-barcoded 5' primer and a J-beta primer mix. One entry per CDR3 protein, called by TCRdb with MiXCR from the 5' RACE reads. The repertoire holds 850,000 to 1,300,000 distinct CDR3 sequences, 35% to 50% seen once, with approximately 17% in the top ten. The CDR3 extends over 15 amino acids. Germline CDR1 reads SGDLS; CDR2 reads YYNGEE. Trimming cost V 0 bases and J 8 bases; bases outside gene matches: 7. Regarding this clonotype: Its antigen remains unknown.

The chain links TRBV9 to TRBJ2-1; 8 nucleotides agree with TRBD2. The TCR comes from a woman in her fifties or sixties in good health. Input material: blood. Written as DNA, the CDR3 is TGTGCCAGCAGCGTAGTGGCGGGGGGCGGCGATGAGCAGTTCTTC. Encoded protein: CASSVVAGGGDEQFF.